Each of the 27 T cell receptor beta chains below was sequenced from the same sample in a study of T cell changes during pregnancy in multiple sclerosis (dated by TCRdb to the late 2010s). The library was prepared using the immunoSEQ multiplex PCR assay. TCRdb provides this immuneACCESS table in a form limited to in-frame rearrangements. Some clones are lacking; in checked studies, under half of them reflect an unresolved V gene, and why the rest are absent is not known. The sample table lists roughly 64,000 clones, roughly 92% of them with a count of one. The ten largest make up about 1.5% of the sample. This sample comprised peripheral blood, obtained in the second trimester of pregnancy. The receptors come from a female donor with multiple sclerosis, enrolled in a pregnancy study.

A single count supports this clone. The rearrangement links TRBV9 to TRBJ2-2; 7 bases line up with TRBD2. Trimming at V came to 0 bases and at J to 1 base, leaving 3 bases not matched to a gene. This CDR3 spans 16 amino acids. Germline CDR1 reads SGDLS; CDR2 reads YYNGEE. CDR3 in amino acids: CASSVASGWNTGELFF. Here the CDR3 DNA reads TGTGCCAGCAGCGTAGCTAGCGGCTGGAACACCGGGGAGCTGTTTTTT.

The rearrangement links TRBV5-1 to TRBJ2-5, with 14 bases fitting TRBD2. CDR3 size: 15 residues. Germline-derived CDR1 and CDR2 are SGHRS and YFSETQ. J was trimmed by 5 bases and V by 2 bases; bases with no gene match: 2. CDR3: CASSFRLAGGETQYF. The CDR3 DNA reads TGCGCCAGCAGCTTTCGACTAGCGGGAGGGGAGACCCAGTACTTC. The full variable domain, rest sourced from reference TRBV5-1 and TRBJ2-5, is KAGVTQTPRYLIKTRGQQVTLSCSPISGHRSVSWYQQTPGQGLQFLFEYFSETQRNKGNFPGRFSGRQFSNSRSEMNVSTLELGDSALYLCASSFRLAGGETQYFGPGTRLLVL.

V usage is TRBV19 and J usage is TRBJ1-5, with a tentative D call TRBD1 (5 bases). The length of the CDR3 is 15 residues. Germline V gene data show CDR1 as LNHDA and CDR2 as SQIVND (reference sequence). V was trimmed by 5 bases and J by 0 bases, leaving 11 bases between them. CDR3 loop: CASSRGGYSNQPQHF. CDR3 nucleotides: TGTGCCAGTAGTCGGGGGGGTTATAGCAATCAGCCCCAGCATTTT.

The chain has TRBV7-2 and TRBJ1-5, with 11 nucleotides matching TRBD1. V trimming: 4 bases; J trimming: 6 bases; junction bases outside the gene matches: 5. CDR3 size: 15 residues. Germline lookup yields CDR1 SGHTA and CDR2 FQGNSA. The CDR3 region has the DNA TGTGCCAGCAGCTCCGGGACAGGGGGGTTTCAGCCCCAGCATTTT. Translating gives CASSSGTGGFQPQHF.

The chain has TRBV6-5 and TRBJ1-4; 7 bases align to TRBD1. The germline V gene encodes CDR1 MNHEY and CDR2 SVGAGI. After removal of 6 bases from V and 5 bases from J, the junction contained 6 bases not matched to a gene. This CDR3 has 14 amino acids. CDR3 bases: TGTGCCAGCAGCCACCCGGGACAGAATGAAAAACTGTTTTTT. This translates into CASSHPGQNEKLFF.

The chain combines TRBV5-1 with TRBJ2-3, with TRBD2 as a possible D gene (5 bases). V lost 0 bases and J 0 bases, leaving 11 bases between the germline ends. This CDR3 is 16 amino acids long. Germline-derived CDR1 and CDR2 are SGHRS and YFSETQ. CDR3 nucleotides: TGCGCCAGCAGCTTGGGGTATAGCGAAAGCACAGATACGCAGTATTTT. Its protein product is CASSLGYSESTDTQYF.

The rearrangement links TRBV28 to TRBJ1-5; 9 positions match TRBD1. Losses at the gene ends were 2 bases for V and 8 bases for J; bases not matched to a gene: 7. The CDR3 has 15 amino acids. Germline V CDR1 and CDR2: MDHEN, SYDVKM. CDR3: CASSLLTGGWEPQHF. For the CDR3, the DNA is TGTGCCAGCAGTTTACTGACAGGGGGTTGGGAGCCCCAGCATTTT.

The chain employs TRBV2 and TRBJ1-1, with D possibly being TRBD1 (6 bases). The CDR3 extends over 13 amino acids. CDR1 and CDR2 from the germline V gene are SNHLY and FYNNEI. Trimming removed 7 bases from V and 4 bases from J, with 13 bases in between. CDR3 nucleotide sequence: TGTGCCAGCAAGCTCACAGGGTTCACTGAAGCTTTCTTT. The encoded protein is CASKLTGFTEAFF.

This chain joins TRBV4-1 and TRBJ1-1, with D possibly TRBD1 on 6 matching bases. Trimming cost V 3 bases and J 3 bases, with 14 bases left between them. The germline gives CDR1 MGHRA, CDR2 YSYEKL. The CDR3 sequence is 15 residues long. CDR3 in DNA: TGCGCCAGCAGCCATATCGGAACAGGGCACACTGAAGCTTTCTTT. Translating gives CASSHIGTGHTEAFF.

This chain links TRBV5-1 with TRBJ2-2; TRBD2 matches 11 bases. Losses at the gene ends were 4 bases for V and 5 bases for J; bases not matched to a gene: 7. The length of the CDR3 is 16 residues. Looked up from germline, CDR1 is SGHRS and CDR2 is YFSETQ. CDR3: CASSPLAGVGTGELFF. CDR3 DNA sequence: TGCGCCAGCAGCCCACTAGCGGGAGTTGGTACCGGGGAGCTGTTTTTT.

This sequence joins TRBV4-2 and TRBJ2-5, with 10 positions matching TRBD2. The CDR3 spans 16 residues. Germline lookup yields CDR1 LGHNA and CDR2 YNFKEQ. V shed 4 bases and J 5 bases; nucleotides not matched to a gene: 10. CDR3 sequence: CASSPRASGRGETQYF. The CDR3 coding sequence is TGTGCCAGCAGCCCCCGGGCTAGCGGGAGAGGGGAGACCCAGTACTTC.

Written as DNA, the CDR3 is TGCGCCAGCCGGGACAGGTCGGCCAACGTCCTGACTTTC. Its protein product is CASRDRSANVLTF. J is TRBJ2-6 and V is TRBV5-1, with 8 positions matching TRBD1. Germline V gene lookup returns CDR1 SGHRS and CDR2 YFSETQ. V was pared by 7 bases and J by 6 bases, with 3 bases of the junction left unmatched. This CDR3 spans 13 amino acids.

The J gene is TRBJ2-2, the V gene TRBV27; D unclear. Germline V gives CDR1 MNHEY, CDR2 SMNVEV (reference sequence). V was cut by 6 bases and J by 1 base, with 12 bases left in between. The CDR3 has 15 amino acids. DNA of the CDR3: TGTGCCAGCAGCCCTTTAGCTGGGAACACCGGGGAGCTGTTTTTT. Translating it yields CASSPLAGNTGELFF.

The rearrangement joins TRBV19 to TRBJ1-5, with a tentative D call TRBD1 (5 bases). Germline V gives CDR1 LNHDA, CDR2 SQIVND (reference sequence). The CDR3 is 14 amino acids. The V and J ends lost 6 bases and 4 bases respectively, with 13 bases between them. CDR3 in DNA: TGTGCCAGTAGACCCGACAGAAATAATCAGCCCCAGCATTTT. Residues: CASRPDRNNQPQHF.

The chain joins TRBV9 to TRBJ1-2, with D tentatively TRBD1 (6 bases). V was shortened by 0 bases and J by 3 bases, with 9 bases between the two germline ends. CDR1 is SGDLS and CDR2 is YYNGEE in the germline V gene. The CDR3 runs 14 residues. DNA of the CDR3: TGTGCCAGCAGCGTAGAGGCAGGGGACTATGGCTACACCTTC. Translated: CASSVEAGDYGYTF.

V and J are TRBV9 and TRBJ2-1, with 8 bases identical to TRBD2. From germline, CDR1 is SGDLS and CDR2 YYNGEE. This CDR3 is 15 amino acids long. The J segment lost 5 bases and the V segment lost 3 bases, leaving 7 bases of the junction unmatched. The CDR3 bases are TGTGCCAGCAGCGCCGCGGGGGGCGGCCACAATGAGCAGTTCTTC. The encoded protein is CASSAAGGGHNEQFF.

This clone showed up just once. The V call is TRBV16, the J call TRBJ2-3; 8 positions match TRBD2. J lost 2 bases, V lost 3 bases, and 7 bases had no gene match. Per the germline V gene, CDR1 is KGHSY and CDR2 is FQNENV. The CDR3 runs to 16 residues. CDR3 sequence: CASSQAGRAPTDTQYF. CDR3 nucleotide sequence: TGTGCCAGCAGCCAGGCCGGGAGGGCCCCCACAGATACGCAGTATTTT.

This clone was counted only a few times. V gene TRBV2 combines with J gene TRBJ2-1, with a tentative D call TRBD2 (6 bases). This CDR3 is built from 13 residues. Germline assignment: CDR1 SNHLY and CDR2 FYNNEI. The V end was cut by 2 bases, the J end by 13 bases, with 15 bases between. Here the CDR3 DNA reads TGTGCCAGCAGTGAACGGAGGGTCCTCAGACAGTTCTTC. It specifies CASSERRVLRQFF.

The rearrangement joins TRBV7-9 to TRBJ2-1; 15 bases are shared with TRBD2. From germline, CDR1 is SEHNR and CDR2 FQNEAQ (reference sequence). This CDR3 is 17 amino acids long. V was clipped by 5 bases and J by 9 bases; unmatched bases: 11. CDR3 sequence: CASSLGLAGGKLFEQFF. The CDR3 bases are TGTGCCAGCAGCCTAGGACTAGCGGGAGGGAAGCTATTTGAGCAGTTCTTC.

The chain recombines TRBV18 with TRBJ1-5; TRBD1 might be the D (5 bases). This CDR3 is built from 14 residues. The V end was cut by 2 bases, the J end by 6 bases, with 11 bases between. Germline V gives CDR1 KGHSH, CDR2 LQKENI. In DNA, the CDR3 is TGTGCCAGCTCACCAATTGGGGGGAGTCAGCCCCAGCATTTT. As protein: CASSPIGGSQPQHF.

The chain carries TRBV28 and TRBJ2-7, with 8 bases lining up with TRBD2. The J segment lost 3 bases and the V segment lost 5 bases, leaving 6 bases of the junction unmatched. Per germline, CDR1 MDHEN and CDR2 SYDVKM. The CDR3 has 14 amino acids. The DNA for the CDR3 is TGTGCCAGCAGTGATGGGACTAGACTCTACGAGCAGTACTTC. This encodes CASSDGTRLYEQYF.

The chain uses TRBV27 and TRBJ2-5, with 12 positions matching TRBD1. There are 15 residues in the CDR3. V lost 3 bases, J lost 7 bases, and 6 bases stayed unmatched. Germline assignment: CDR1 MNHEY and CDR2 SMNVEV (reference sequence). CDR3 loop: CASSFQGQGAVTQYF. DNA for the CDR3: TGTGCCAGCAGTTTTCAGGGACAGGGGGCCGTGACCCAGTACTTC.

The V and J genes are TRBV5-1 and TRBJ1-1, with D uncertain. The V and J ends lost 0 bases and 0 bases respectively, with 9 bases between them. Germline V gene data show CDR1 as SGHRS and CDR2 as YFSETQ. The CDR3 is made up of 15 amino acids. The CDR3 reads CASSLGDNLNTEAFF. The DNA of the CDR3 is TGCGCCAGCAGCTTGGGAGATAATCTGAACACTGAAGCTTTCTTT.

In its sample, this clone was seen once. The chain couples TRBV5-6 to TRBJ2-7; 8 positions agree with TRBD1. The CDR3 covers 15 residues. Germline lookup yields CDR1 SGHDT and CDR2 YYEEEE. The trim removed 7 bases at V and 6 bases at J, leaving 15 bases unmatched. The CDR3 sequence is CASGIGQGNLGEQYF. CDR3 bases: TGTGCCAGCGGGATAGGACAGGGAAATCTAGGCGAGCAGTACTTC.

This sequence joins TRBV16 and TRBJ2-1; maybe TRBD1 (5 bases). The CDR3 has 17 residues. Germline-derived CDR1 and CDR2 are KGHSY and FQNENV. V lost 0 bases, J lost 6 bases, and 18 bases lay in between. CDR3 DNA: TGTGCCAGCAGCCAATCCCCCTACGGCCAGGGCCCCAATGAGCAGTTCTTC. Protein sequence: CASSQSPYGQGPNEQFF.

Comment on this clone: Additional DNA sequences in this sample encode the identical CDR3. The chain joins TRBV6-5 to TRBJ1-1; TRBD1 matches 7 bases. There are 15 residues in the CDR3. Germline values: CDR1 MNHEY, CDR2 SVGAGI. The ends lost 0 bases at V and 3 bases at J; junction bases unmatched: 4. DNA for the CDR3: TGTGCCAGCAGTTACTCGAGGACAGGAGACACTGAAGCTTTCTTT. Encoded protein: CASSYSRTGDTEAFF.

This chain joins TRBV5-4 and TRBJ1-4; D possibly corresponds to TRBD1 (5 bases). V was cut by 0 bases and J by 8 bases, with 8 bases left in between. CDR1 SGHNT and CDR2 YYREEE come from the germline V gene (reference sequence). This CDR3 has 13 amino acids. The DNA for the CDR3 is TGTGCCAGCAGCTTGGACCAGGGCGAAAAACTGTTTTTT. Its protein is CASSLDQGEKLFF.